This T cell receptor beta chain was identified during a study of T-cell memory formation after mild COVID-19. At the level of the study: The study found TCR clusters largely donor specific.

This CDR3 comprises 15 residues. Germline loops: CDR1 SEHNR, CDR2 FQNEAQ (reference sequence). Trimming shortened V by 5 bases and J by 1 base, and 14 bases separated the two germline ends. Remarks on this clonotype: Its antigen remains unknown.

Study observations and caveats: Some clones that responded turned up in pre-infection memory, which suggests that cross-reactive memory joined in. Clones that contracted clustered mainly in CM and EM if CD4+ and in EMRA if CD8+.

One entry per CDR3 protein results from TCRdb running MiXCR on the 5' RACE reads. The sample holds around 450,000 distinct CDR3 sequences; 20% are singletons and the top ten take roughly 8.4%. This receptor was taken from an adult woman who had mild COVID-19 (a few samples of this study predate the infection). Cell type and time point are not known. This chain joins TRBV7-9 and TRBJ1-1, with D possibly matching TRBD1 (6 bases). Sequences were obtained from PBMCs or a T cell subset sorted from them (not recorded which). Here the CDR3 DNA reads TGTGCCAGCAGCGTTATAGGACAGACGAACACTGAAGCTTTCTTT. Translated, it gives CASSVIGQTNTEAFF. The variable domain in full, completed from reference TRBV7-9 and TRBJ1-1, reads DTGVSQNPRHKITKRGQNVTFRCDPISEHNRLYWYRQTLGQGPEFLTYFQNEAQLEKSRLLSDRFSAERPKGSFSTLEIQRTEQGDSAMYLCASSVIGQTNTEAFFGQGTRLTVV.